The 18 T cell receptor beta chains below come from one sample, sequenced in a study of chemoradiotherapy in HPV16-positive cancers. The repertoire was sequenced with immunoSEQ multiplex PCR; TCRdb's copy has only in-frame clones and lacks some. There are roughly 15,000 clones in the sample; more than 60% occur only once, and about 9.5% lies in the top ten. This material was acquired from a patient who underwent chemoradiotherapy. The receptors come from a human donor with HPV-associated anogenital cancer.

About this clone: The junction differs from germline at one of its ends, possibly a read error. The genes are TRBV20-1 and TRBJ2-7; D remains ambiguous. The CDR3 is made up of 10 amino acids. Germline loops: CDR1 DFQATT, CDR2 SNEGSKA (reference sequence). DNA for the CDR3: TGCAGTGCTAGCGGTTACGGGCAGTACTTC. Translated: CSASGYGQYF.

In its sample, this clone was seen once. The rearrangement joins TRBV9 to TRBJ2-7; 7 bases are shared with TRBD1. The CDR3 has 14 amino acids. V was clipped by 4 bases and J by 2 bases; unmatched bases: 6. Germline CDR1 is SGDLS and CDR2 is YYNGEE. CDR3 residues: CASSTDRFPYEQYF. CDR3 bases: TGTGCCAGCAGCACGGACAGGTTCCCCTACGAGCAGTACTTC. Filled out from reference TRBV9 and TRBJ2-7, the complete variable domain reads DSGVTQTPKHLITATGQRVTLRCSPRSGDLSVYWYQQSLDQGLQFLIQYYNGEERAKGNILERFSAQQFPDLHSELNLSSLELGDSALYFCASSTDRFPYEQYFGPGTRLTVT.

This clone was seen only a few times. The chain uses TRBV11-2 and TRBJ2-1, with D perhaps assigned TRBD1 or TRBD2 (5 bases each). This CDR3 comprises 16 residues. Trimming took off 6 bases at V and 7 bases at J, with 22 bases between the two ends. The germline gives CDR1 SGHAT, CDR2 FQNNGV. CDR3 nucleotide sequence: TGTGCCAGCAGACCACTCGGGGCAGGGCACCTGAATGAGCAGTTCTTC. As protein: CASRPLGAGHLNEQFF.

Only a few counts were recorded for this clone. The chain has TRBV5-4 and TRBJ2-7, with 9 nucleotides matching TRBD1. The CDR3 length is 15 residues. J lost 7 bases, V lost 4 bases, and 12 bases had no gene match. Germline V CDR1 and CDR2: SGHNT, YYREEE (reference sequence). The CDR3 region has the DNA TGTGCCAGCAGCCCATCCGGGGACAGGGCAGGAGAGCAGTACTTC. The encoded protein is CASSPSGDRAGEQYF.

The chain has TRBV28 and TRBJ1-6, with TRBD1 as a possible D gene (5 bases). Germline lookup yields CDR1 MDHEN and CDR2 SYDVKM. Trimming stripped 4 bases from V and 13 bases from J, with 11 bases between. The CDR3 is 12 residues long. The CDR3 nucleotides read TGTGCCAGCAGTTATGGGGGACGGCCCCTCCACTTT. Translating gives CASSYGGRPLHF.

The chain joins TRBV28 to TRBJ2-7; TRBD2 agrees at 8 bases. CDR3 length: 18 residues. CDR1 MDHEN and CDR2 SYDVKM come from the germline V gene. Unmatched junction bases numbered 15, after V lost 3 bases and J lost 2 bases. Here the CDR3 DNA reads TGTGCCAGCAGTTTTCCCCCCGGTCGGGGGGGCGGGACCTACGAGCAGTACTTC. Translated: CASSFPPGRGGGTYEQYF.

In its sample, this clone was seen a few times. The V and J genes are TRBV6-6 and TRBJ1-3; weak D call: TRBD1 (5 bases). Germline CDR1 is MNHNY and CDR2 is SVGAGI (reference sequence). Trimming took off 11 bases at V and 7 bases at J, with 18 bases between the two ends. CDR3 size: 13 residues. CDR3 coding DNA: TGTGCCTCCATCGGCAGGGAGAGGAACACCATATATTTT. As protein: CASIGRERNTIYF.

CDR3 loop: CASSSLTANTEAFF. The CDR3 coding sequence is TGTGCCAGCAGCTCCCTGACAGCGAACACTGAAGCTTTCTTT. The chain joins TRBV9 to TRBJ1-1, with D maybe TRBD1 (5 bases). Per germline, CDR1 SGDLS and CDR2 YYNGEE. CDR3 length: 14 amino acids. V was shortened by 4 bases and J by 1 base, with 11 bases between the two germline ends.

The chain joins TRBV6-6 to TRBJ1-4; tentatively, D is TRBD1 (6 bases). The CDR3 runs to 16 residues. V shed 2 bases and J shed 3 bases, with 13 bases lying between them. The germline V gene encodes CDR1 MNHNY and CDR2 SVGAGI (reference sequence). In nucleotides, the CDR3 is TGTGCCAGCAGTTACCCTAGGGGGAGGGCTAATGAAAAACTGTTTTTT. Its translation is CASSYPRGRANEKLFF.

J is TRBJ1-4 and V is TRBV7-2, with D possibly matching TRBD1 (5 bases). Trimming removed 2 bases at V and 7 bases at J, with 14 bases between. CDR1 is SGHTA and CDR2 is FQGNSA in the germline V gene. The CDR3 has 15 amino acids. The CDR3 coding sequence is TGTGCCAGCAGCTTAAGTCAGGGAGGGAGTGAAAAACTGTTTTTT. Translation: CASSLSQGGSEKLFF.

The V gene is TRBV28, the J gene TRBJ1-2, with D tentatively TRBD1 (6 bases). The germline V and J ends were trimmed by 9 bases and 1 base, with 18 bases remaining between them. The CDR3 is 15 residues long. Germline values: CDR1 MDHEN, CDR2 SYDVKM. CDR3 nucleotide sequence: TGTGCCAGTAACTTGAGGGGGGGTGGTAACTATGGCTACACCTTC. Residues: CASNLRGGGNYGYTF.

Only one count was recorded for this clone. The V call is TRBV28, the J call TRBJ1-5; D is uncertain. The CDR3 runs to 15 residues. Deletions cut 6 bases from V and 4 bases from J, with 16 bases between. From germline, CDR1 is MDHEN and CDR2 SYDVKM. In nucleotides, the CDR3 is TGTGCCAGCAGAAAGGGAACCTATGAAAATCAGCCCCAGCATTTT. Translated: CASRKGTYENQPQHF.

The chain employs TRBV5-3 and TRBJ2-1; D gene uncertain. TRBV5-3 is labeled an ORF, and its function is uncertain. The CDR3 is 15 amino acids. V was shortened by 4 bases and J by 9 bases, with 20 bases between the two germline ends. CDR3: CARSPPLQLRGEQFF. Written as DNA, the CDR3 is TGTGCCAGAAGCCCCCCACTTCAATTACGCGGTGAGCAGTTCTTC.

The CDR3 reads CASSLDRRNYYEQYF. Here the CDR3 DNA reads TGTGCCAGCAGCTTGGACCGCAGGAATTACTACGAGCAGTACTTC. The V and J genes are TRBV5-5 and TRBJ2-7, with D hard to call. The CDR3 totals 15 residues. CDR1 is SGHKS, CDR2 YYEKEE, per germline (reference sequence). V dropped 0 bases and J dropped 3 bases, with 13 bases sitting between them.

This CDR3 is CASSSISYGGGADTQYF. In DNA, the CDR3 is TGTGCCAGCAGCTCGATCTCGTATGGCGGGGGGGCAGATACGCAGTATTTT. The chain carries TRBV13 and TRBJ2-3, with 9 bases that match TRBD2. The V gene end was trimmed by 4 bases and the J gene end by 4 bases; junction bases not matched to a gene: 12. From germline, CDR1 is PRHDT and CDR2 FYEKMQ (reference sequence). This CDR3 is built from 17 residues. Filled out from reference TRBV13 and TRBJ2-3, the complete variable domain reads AAGVIQSPRHLIKEKRETATLKCYPIPRHDTVYWYQQGPGQDPQFLISFYEKMQSDKGSIPDRFSAQQFSDYHSELNMSSLELGDSALYFCASSSISYGGGADTQYFGPGTRLTVL.

There are a few counts of this clone. The chain recombines TRBV18 with TRBJ2-7; 9 positions agree with TRBD1. This CDR3 comprises 16 residues. Germline V gene lookup returns CDR1 KGHSH and CDR2 LQKENI. Germline trimming cut 2 bases from V and 3 bases from J; bases unmatched to any gene: 8. The DNA for the CDR3 is TGTGCCAGCTCACCAGTCACAGGGGGCGCGAGCTACGAGCAGTACTTC. This sequence encodes CASSPVTGGASYEQYF.

V usage is TRBV5-1 and J usage is TRBJ2-5; D is uncertain. Trimming removed 2 bases at V and 4 bases at J, with 3 bases between. CDR3 length: 11 residues. Germline lookup yields CDR1 SGHRS and CDR2 YFSETQ. The CDR3 DNA follows: TGCGCCAGCAGCTTCTCAGAGACCCAGTACTTC. Its translation: CASSFSETQYF. The variable domain in full, completed from reference TRBV5-1 and TRBJ2-5, reads KAGVTQTPRYLIKTRGQQVTLSCSPISGHRSVSWYQQTPGQGLQFLFEYFSETQRNKGNFPGRFSGRQFSNSRSEMNVSTLELGDSALYLCASSFSETQYFGPGTRLLVL.

The V call is TRBV6-5, the J call TRBJ1-5; D is ambiguous. Trimming shortened V by 6 bases and J by 7 bases, and 19 bases separated the two germline ends. Germline V gives CDR1 MNHEY, CDR2 SVGAGI. The CDR3 length is 15 residues. The CDR3 protein is CASSPLGRVVQPQHF. The CDR3 nucleotides read TGTGCCAGCAGCCCCCTAGGGAGGGTGGTGCAGCCCCAGCATTTT.